Shown below are 31 T cell receptor beta chains from a single sample sequenced in a study of control samples from healthy donors and cancer patients. This table comes from immunoSEQ multiplex PCR, and its TCRdb copy is limited to in-frame clones, with some not included. The sample holds some 150,000 clones; 93% are singletons and the top ten take under 2.5%. The source material was blood. Receptors originate from a man aged 45-60 years in good health.

The rearrangement uses TRBV6-2 or TRBV6-3 and TRBJ1-1; D unresolved. The CDR3 consists of 16 residues. V lost 1 base and J lost 0, with 12 bases in between. CDR1 and CDR2 (germline): MNHEY, SVGEGT. CDR3 residues: CASSYFGWRMNTEAFF. CDR3 sequence (DNA): TGTGCCAGCAGTTACTTTGGTTGGCGGATGAACACTGAAGCTTTCTTT.

The chain couples TRBV5-1 to TRBJ2-1; D unclear. CDR3 length: 15 residues. Trimming stripped 0 bases from V and 5 bases from J, with 12 bases between. The germline V gene has CDR1 SGHRS and CDR2 YFSETQ. The CDR3 DNA is TGCGCCAGCAGCTTGGGGGTCGCTGCCAACAATGAGCAGTTCTTC. It encodes CASSLGVAANNEQFF.

This chain connects TRBV7-9 to TRBJ2-1; 9 bases agree with TRBD1. Germline assignment: CDR1 SEHNR and CDR2 FQNEAQ (reference sequence). The trim removed 5 bases at V and 6 bases at J, leaving 14 bases unmatched. The CDR3 covers 17 residues. Here the CDR3 reads CASSGGTGRSRGNEQFF. The CDR3 coding sequence is TGTGCCAGCAGCGGGGGGACAGGGAGGTCCCGGGGCAATGAGCAGTTCTTC.

The chain links TRBV27 to TRBJ2-5; D may match TRBD1 or TRBD2 (5 bases each). This CDR3 has 14 amino acids. The ends were cut back, 5 bases at V and 5 bases at J, with 15 bases in the middle. From germline, CDR1 is MNHEY and CDR2 SMNVEV (reference sequence). Here the CDR3 DNA reads TGTGCCAGCAGTCCCCGATTCGGGGCCGAGACCCAGTACTTC. Translating it yields CASSPRFGAETQYF.

The chain employs TRBV19 and TRBJ2-1; 8 nucleotides line up with TRBD2. The length of the CDR3 is 12 residues. Germline CDR1 and CDR2: LNHDA and SQIVND (reference sequence). Losses at the gene ends were 2 bases for V and 10 bases for J; bases not matched to a gene: 1. In DNA form, the CDR3 reads TGTGCCAGTAGTATACGGGGGGGAGAGCAGTTCTTC. This encodes CASSIRGGEQFF.

The chain employs TRBV5-1 and TRBJ2-1; 9 bases agree with TRBD2. The CDR3 covers 14 residues. V shed 6 bases and J 2 bases; nucleotides not matched to a gene: 3. Germline loops: CDR1 SGHRS, CDR2 YFSETQ. In DNA, the CDR3 is TGCGCCAGCAATCCTAGCGGGACCTACAATGAGCAGTTCTTC. Its protein product is CASNPSGTYNEQFF.

The chain recombines TRBV27 with TRBJ1-5, with D possibly TRBD1 on 5 matching bases. Germline CDR1 reads MNHEY; CDR2 reads SMNVEV (reference sequence). V lost 6 bases and J 0 bases, leaving 15 bases between the germline ends. The CDR3 consists of 16 residues. CDR3 sequence reads: CASSLGGKYSNQPQHF. As DNA, the CDR3 is TGTGCCAGCAGCCTCGGGGGGAAGTATAGCAATCAGCCCCAGCATTTT.

The chain combines TRBV3-1 (or the pseudogene TRBV3-2) with TRBJ1-5; D not resolved. This CDR3 is 13 amino acids long. CDR1 and CDR2 (germline): LGHDT, YNNKEL (reference sequence). The germline V and J ends were trimmed by 0 bases and 5 bases, with 5 bases remaining between them. Here the CDR3 reads CASSQDDYQPQHF. DNA for the CDR3: TGTGCCAGCAGCCAAGATGATTATCAGCCCCAGCATTTT.

This chain links TRBV3-1 (or the pseudogene TRBV3-2) with TRBJ2-7; possible D gene TRBD2, 5 bases. Germline CDR1 is LGHDT and CDR2 is YNNKEL (reference sequence). Trimming pared 0 bases from V and 6 bases from J, leaving 9 bases between. The CDR3 consists of 13 residues. CDR3 nucleotide sequence: TGTGCCAGCAGCCAAGATCAAGGGAGCGAGCAGTACTTC. Protein: CASSQDQGSEQYF.

The chain joins TRBV11-2 to TRBJ2-3; the match to TRBD1 covers 10 bases. Germline values: CDR1 SGHAT, CDR2 FQNNGV. The CDR3 loop spans 15 amino acids. V lost 5 bases, J lost 3 bases, and 5 bases stayed unmatched. CDR3 nucleotide sequence: TGTGCCAGCAGCCTCCGGGACAGGGGTACAGATACGCAGTATTTT. This gives the protein CASSLRDRGTDTQYF.

The rearrangement joins TRBV5-1 to TRBJ2-7; D is uncertain. V dropped 4 bases and J dropped 2 bases, with 13 bases sitting between them. The CDR3 has 14 residues. Germline loops: CDR1 SGHRS, CDR2 YFSETQ. The CDR3 protein is CASSPDLGPYEQYF. As DNA, the CDR3 is TGCGCCAGCAGCCCGGACCTGGGCCCCTACGAGCAGTACTTC.

This clone appeared once. The chain uses TRBV6-5 and TRBJ1-4, with TRBD1 as a possible D gene (6 bases). V lost 8 bases and J lost 0, with 13 bases in between. Per germline, CDR1 MNHEY and CDR2 SVGAGI. The CDR3 is 15 residues long. For the CDR3, the DNA is TGTGCCAGCTTAACCGGGACAACAACTAATGAAAAACTGTTTTTT. Its translation is CASLTGTTTNEKLFF.

Details on this clone: Different DNA sequences within this sample yield the same CDR3. This chain connects TRBV27 to TRBJ1-1; 10 bases fit TRBD1. V shed 8 bases and J 7 bases; nucleotides not matched to a gene: 10. The CDR3 is made up of 14 amino acids. The V gene's germline CDR1 is MNHEY and CDR2 SMNVEV (reference sequence). This chain's CDR3 is CASCDRGPRDEAFF. The CDR3 bases are TGTGCCAGCTGTGACAGGGGGCCTAGGGATGAAGCTTTCTTT.

The V gene is TRBV14, the J gene TRBJ2-1; D is uncertain. CDR1 SGHDN and CDR2 FVKESK come from the germline V gene. Between the trimmed V and J ends, which lost 4 bases and 0 bases, there was a span of 13 bases. This CDR3 comprises 16 residues. The CDR3 spells CASSPLGRSSYNEQFF. Written as DNA, the CDR3 is TGTGCCAGCAGCCCGCTTGGGCGGAGCTCCTACAATGAGCAGTTCTTC.

The V and J genes are TRBV5-1 and TRBJ2-1; possible D gene TRBD2, 5 bases. Looked up from germline, CDR1 is SGHRS and CDR2 is YFSETQ. The CDR3 loop spans 15 amino acids. Deletions cut 1 base from V and 7 bases from J, with 15 bases between. The CDR3 spells CASSLSGPRTNEQFF. CDR3 DNA: TGCGCCAGCAGCTTGAGCGGACCACGGACGAATGAGCAGTTCTTC.

DNA for the CDR3: TGTGCCACTAATGGACAGGGGAGAGAGACCCAGTACTTC. It yields the protein CATNGQGRETQYF. The rearrangement joins TRBV2 to TRBJ2-5; 9 bases match TRBD1. The CDR3 consists of 13 residues. Germline V gene lookup returns CDR1 SNHLY and CDR2 FYNNEI. The trim removed 10 bases at V and 4 bases at J, leaving 7 bases unmatched.

J is TRBJ2-7 and V is TRBV6-5; either TRBD1 or TRBD2 may fit D (5 bases each). The CDR3 contains 14 residues. Germline assignment: CDR1 MNHEY and CDR2 SVGAGI. Between the trimmed V and J ends, which lost 6 bases and 2 bases, there was a span of 14 bases. CDR3 nucleotide sequence: TGTGCCAGCAGACGGGGACGTTCCGCCTACGAGCAGTACTTC. Translated, it gives CASRRGRSAYEQYF.

The J gene is TRBJ2-1, the V gene TRBV5-4; 8 bases are shared with TRBD2. This CDR3 spans 13 amino acids. V trimming: 3 bases; J trimming: 8 bases; junction bases outside the gene matches: 4. Per germline, CDR1 SGHNT and CDR2 YYREEE (reference sequence). CDR3 nucleotide sequence: TGTGCCAGCAGCTACGGACTAGCCGATGAGCAGTTCTTC. Its translation is CASSYGLADEQFF.

To note about this clone: A junction end diverges from the germline sequence, so it may reflect a read error. This sequence joins TRBV27 and TRBJ2-2; D may be TRBD1 (5 bases). CDR1 and CDR2 (germline): MNHEY, SMNVEV (reference sequence). This CDR3 is built from 15 residues. The CDR3 coding sequence is TGTGCCAGCCGACGACAGAGACTGAACTCCGGGGAGCTGTTTTTT. As protein: CASRRQRLNSGELFF.

This chain uses TRBV11-2 with TRBJ1-1; D might be TRBD1 (5 bases). CDR1 is SGHAT and CDR2 is FQNNGV in the germline V gene. With 6 bases removed from V and 1 base from J, the gap between germline ends came to 15 bases. CDR3 length: 15 residues. CDR3 amino acids: CASRRPGLKNTEAFF. CDR3 nucleotide sequence: TGTGCCAGCAGGCGACCGGGACTGAAGAACACTGAAGCTTTCTTT.

The chain carries TRBV10-3 and TRBJ2-7, with D hard to call. The V and J ends lost 10 bases and 1 base respectively, with 14 bases between them. Germline V gene data show CDR1 as ENHRY and CDR2 as SYGVKD. This CDR3 has 13 residues. CDR3: CATVGSESYEQYF. The CDR3 DNA sequence: TGTGCCACAGTGGGGTCGGAGTCCTACGAGCAGTACTTC.

This chain joins TRBV2 and TRBJ2-5; D is unclear. V lost 5 bases and J 3 bases, leaving 4 bases between the germline ends. The germline CDR1 and CDR2 sequences are SNHLY and FYNNEI. This CDR3 contains 11 residues. DNA of the CDR3: TGTGCCAGCAGTCCCAAAGAGACCCAGTACTTC. This gives the protein CASSPKETQYF.

This clone was seen just once. The chain links TRBV9 to TRBJ2-7; 12 bases align to TRBD2. V dropped 4 bases and J dropped 4; count of bases not matched to a gene: 15. Germline loops: CDR1 SGDLS, CDR2 YYNGEE. The CDR3 spans 18 residues. CDR3 DNA: TGTGCCAGCAGCCCCTACCCCCTATCCGGACTAGCGGGATACGAGCAGTACTTC. This encodes CASSPYPLSGLAGYEQYF.

The sample holds one count of this clone. The chain couples TRBV10-3 to TRBJ2-5, with D maybe TRBD1 (5 bases). The CDR3 totals 13 residues. V was shortened by 4 bases and J by 3 bases, with 9 bases between the two germline ends. The germline V gene has CDR1 ENHRY and CDR2 SYGVKD. In DNA, the CDR3 is TGTGCCATCAGTGCCGGCAGGGAAGAGACCCAGTACTTC. Amino acid sequence: CAISAGREETQYF.

In its sample, this clone was seen once. The chain links TRBV6-6 to TRBJ2-5; D is perhaps TRBD1 or TRBD2 (6 bases each). CDR1 and CDR2 from the germline V gene are MNHNY and SVGAGI (reference sequence). The CDR3 spans 14 residues. Trimming shortened V by 0 bases and J by 7 bases, and 12 bases separated the two germline ends. CDR3 DNA: TGTGCCAGCAGTTACTCGGGGGGCATTAGGACCCAGTACTTC. It translates to CASSYSGGIRTQYF.

This chain joins TRBV4-1 and TRBJ2-1; D possibly corresponds to TRBD1 (6 bases). The length of the CDR3 is 14 residues. V dropped 0 bases and J dropped 5 bases, with 8 bases sitting between them. Germline V CDR1 and CDR2: MGHRA, YSYEKL. In nucleotides, the CDR3 is TGCGCCAGCAGCCAAGACAGGGGTGACAATGAGCAGTTCTTC. Translating it yields CASSQDRGDNEQFF.

The rearrangement joins TRBV3-1 (or the pseudogene TRBV3-2) to TRBJ2-7, with D perhaps TRBD2 (6 bases). There are 15 residues in the CDR3. The germline CDR1 and CDR2 sequences are LGHDT and YNNKEL (reference sequence). Trimming removed 6 bases at V and 4 bases at J, with 19 bases between. CDR3 in DNA: TGTGCCAGCAGTTTGCGCCGGGACTCCGTTTACGAGCAGTACTTC. Its translation is CASSLRRDSVYEQYF.

Written as DNA, the CDR3 is TGTGCCAGCAGCGTAGCGGGCGGCGCGAGAAACACCATATATTTT. Amino acid sequence: CASSVAGGARNTIYF. The chain employs TRBV9 and TRBJ1-3; D gene unclear. Trimming left V 0 bases short and J 5 bases short, with 12 bases between. Germline loops: CDR1 SGDLS, CDR2 YYNGEE. This CDR3 comprises 15 residues.

V is TRBV10-3 and J is TRBJ1-2; maybe TRBD1 (6 bases). Germline V lookup: CDR1 ENHRY, CDR2 SYGVKD. CDR3 size: 15 residues. The germline V and J ends were trimmed by 3 bases and 4 bases, with 15 bases remaining between them. The CDR3 reads CAISDRGASIYGYTF. The CDR3 nucleotides are TGTGCCATCAGTGATCGGGGGGCGAGTATCTATGGCTACACCTTC.

The rearrangement joins TRBV18 to TRBJ2-2; a possible D gene is TRBD2 (6 bases). The CDR3 is made up of 16 amino acids. The V gene's germline CDR1 is KGHSH and CDR2 LQKENI. The V end was cut by 2 bases, the J end by 0 bases, with 10 bases between. The CDR3: CASSPRLAPNTGELFF. CDR3 nucleotides: TGTGCCAGCTCACCAAGGCTAGCGCCGAACACCGGGGAGCTGTTTTTT.

V is TRBV28 and J is TRBJ1-6; D possibly corresponds to TRBD1 (6 bases). CDR3 length: 18 residues. CDR1 and CDR2 (germline): MDHEN, SYDVKM. Trimming cost V 6 bases and J 5 bases, with 23 bases left between them. Here the CDR3 reads CASSEERGGLFNNSPLHF. As DNA, the CDR3 is TGTGCCAGCAGCGAGGAAAGGGGGGGTCTTTTTAATAATTCACCCCTCCACTTT.